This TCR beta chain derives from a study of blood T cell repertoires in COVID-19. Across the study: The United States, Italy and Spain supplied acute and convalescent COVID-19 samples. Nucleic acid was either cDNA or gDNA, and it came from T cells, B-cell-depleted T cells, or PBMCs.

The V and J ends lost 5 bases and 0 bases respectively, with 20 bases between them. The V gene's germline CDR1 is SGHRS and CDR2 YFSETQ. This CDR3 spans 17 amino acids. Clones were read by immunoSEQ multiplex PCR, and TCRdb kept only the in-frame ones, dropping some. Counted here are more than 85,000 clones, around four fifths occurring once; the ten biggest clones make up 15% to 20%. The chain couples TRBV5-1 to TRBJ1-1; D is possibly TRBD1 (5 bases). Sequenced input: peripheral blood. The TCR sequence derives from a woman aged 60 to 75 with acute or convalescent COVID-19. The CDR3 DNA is TGCGCCAGCAGTCTCGGGGACGGAGGGCCGATGAACACTGAAGCTTTCTTT. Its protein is CASSLGDGGPMNTEAFF.